These 8 T cell receptor beta chains originate from one sample sequenced in a study of cytotoxic CD8 clonotypes in ibrutinib-treated CLL. Sequencing was performed with immunoSEQ multiplex PCR; in TCRdb, only in-frame clones are kept and a portion is missing. Of 15,000 to 20,000 clones listed, approximately 61% are singletons. Sequenced material: PBMCs, taken after 12 months of ibrutinib treatment. The origin of the receptors is a human donor with chronic lymphocytic leukemia.

The rearrangement uses TRBV6-1 and TRBJ2-7; D not resolved. The V end was cut by 1 base, the J end by 3 bases, with 10 bases between. Germline V gene lookup returns CDR1 MNHNS and CDR2 SASEGT. This CDR3 region has 14 residues. CDR3 in amino acids: CASSEGRSGYEQYF. DNA of the CDR3: TGTGCCAGCAGTGAAGGCAGGTCCGGCTACGAGCAGTACTTC.

The rearrangement links TRBV4-1 to TRBJ2-3; D perhaps matches TRBD2 (5 bases). Trimming removed 3 bases from V and 1 base from J, with 26 bases in between. The CDR3 covers 20 residues. Germline CDR1 is MGHRA and CDR2 is YSYEKL. The CDR3 region is CASSHETERQGGRGTDTQYF. In nucleotides, the CDR3 is TGCGCCAGCAGCCACGAAACCGAGCGGCAAGGAGGCCGCGGCACAGATACGCAGTATTTT.

This chain uses TRBV7-6 with TRBJ2-1; 7 nucleotides align to TRBD2. CDR1 SGHVS and CDR2 FNYEAQ come from the germline V gene. J lost 1 base, V lost 2 bases, and 14 bases had no gene match. This CDR3 contains 19 residues. In DNA form, the CDR3 reads TGTGCCAGCAGCTTAAGTGGGTCTAGCGGACTGGGATCCTACAATGAGCAGTTCTTC. Amino acids: CASSLSGSSGLGSYNEQFF.

This rearrangement joins TRBV5-1 to TRBJ2-5; D ambiguous. There are 14 residues in the CDR3. Trimming left V 4 bases short and J 2 bases short, with 12 bases between. The germline CDR1 and CDR2 sequences are SGHRS and YFSETQ. The CDR3 bases are TGCGCCAGCAGCAAAAATGGCCAGCAAGAGACCCAGTACTTC. Protein sequence: CASSKNGQQETQYF.

The V gene is TRBV6-5, the J gene TRBJ1-5; D is ambiguous. Trimming shortened V by 4 bases and J by 4 bases, and 17 bases separated the two germline ends. Per the germline V gene, CDR1 is MNHEY and CDR2 is SVGAGI. The CDR3 sequence is 16 residues long. CDR3 sequence: CASSSTWEQKNQPQHF. CDR3 sequence (DNA): TGTGCCAGCAGTTCCACGTGGGAACAGAAAAATCAGCCCCAGCATTTT.

J is TRBJ2-5 and V is TRBV30; a possible D gene is TRBD1 (7 bases). CDR3 size: 15 residues. V shed 0 bases and J shed 5 bases, with 16 bases lying between them. Looked up from germline, CDR1 is GTSNPN and CDR2 is SVGIG (reference sequence). This chain's CDR3 is CAWSVRQGGRETQYF. The CDR3 DNA is TGTGCCTGGAGTGTGCGGCAGGGGGGTCGGGAGACCCAGTACTTC.

This clone was seen a few times. This rearrangement joins TRBV6-5 to TRBJ2-5; 7 bases align to TRBD2. The CDR3 totals 15 residues. Germline CDR1 and CDR2: MNHEY and SVGAGI. V dropped 0 bases and J dropped 5; count of bases not matched to a gene: 6. The CDR3 here is CASSYSGTIPETQYF. The CDR3 DNA follows: TGTGCCAGCAGTTACTCGGGGACTATTCCGGAGACCCAGTACTTC.

The chain employs TRBV27 and TRBJ2-7; no definite D call. The V gene lost 6 bases and the J gene lost 7 bases, with 16 bases spanning the gap. The CDR3 is 13 residues long. Germline-derived CDR1 and CDR2 are MNHEY and SMNVEV (reference sequence). CDR3: CASSHYYRAEQYF. CDR3 DNA sequence: TGTGCCAGCAGCCACTATTACCGGGCGGAGCAGTACTTC.